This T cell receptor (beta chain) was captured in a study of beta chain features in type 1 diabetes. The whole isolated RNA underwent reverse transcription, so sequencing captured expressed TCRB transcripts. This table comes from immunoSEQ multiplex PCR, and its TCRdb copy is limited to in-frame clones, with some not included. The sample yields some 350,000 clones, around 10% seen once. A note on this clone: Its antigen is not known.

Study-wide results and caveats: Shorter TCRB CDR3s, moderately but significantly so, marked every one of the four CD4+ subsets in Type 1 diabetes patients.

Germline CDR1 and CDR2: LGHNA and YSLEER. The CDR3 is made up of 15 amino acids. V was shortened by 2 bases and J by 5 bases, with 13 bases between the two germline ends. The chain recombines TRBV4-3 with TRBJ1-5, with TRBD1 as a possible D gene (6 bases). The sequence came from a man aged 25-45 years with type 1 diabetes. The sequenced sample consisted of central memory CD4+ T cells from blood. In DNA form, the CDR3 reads TGCGCCAGCAGCCAACGTACGGACAGATATCAGCCCCAGCATTTT. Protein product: CASSQRTDRYQPQHF.